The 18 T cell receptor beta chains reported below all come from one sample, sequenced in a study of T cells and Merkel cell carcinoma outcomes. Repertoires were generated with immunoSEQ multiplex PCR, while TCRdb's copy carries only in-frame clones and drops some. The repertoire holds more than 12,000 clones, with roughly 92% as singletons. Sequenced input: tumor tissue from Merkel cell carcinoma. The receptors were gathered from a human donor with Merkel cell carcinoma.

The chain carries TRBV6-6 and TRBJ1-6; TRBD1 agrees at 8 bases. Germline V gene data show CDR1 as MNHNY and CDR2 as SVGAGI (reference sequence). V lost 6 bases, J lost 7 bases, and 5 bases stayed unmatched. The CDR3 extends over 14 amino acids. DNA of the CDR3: TGTGCCAGCAGGGTGGACAGGGTAAATTCACCCCTCCACTTT. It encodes CASRVDRVNSPLHF.

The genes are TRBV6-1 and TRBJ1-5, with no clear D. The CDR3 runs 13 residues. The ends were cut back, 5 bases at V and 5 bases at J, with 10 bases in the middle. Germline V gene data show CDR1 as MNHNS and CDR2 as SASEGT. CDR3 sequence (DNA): TGTGCCAGCAGTCTAGTCAGACATCAGCCCCAGCATTTT. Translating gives CASSLVRHQPQHF.

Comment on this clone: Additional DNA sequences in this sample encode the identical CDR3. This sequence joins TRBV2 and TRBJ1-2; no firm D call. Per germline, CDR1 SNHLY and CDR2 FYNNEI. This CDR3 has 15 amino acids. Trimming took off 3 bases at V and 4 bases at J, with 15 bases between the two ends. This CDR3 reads CASSDHPLKGYGYTF. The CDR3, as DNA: TGTGCCAGCAGTGATCATCCGCTCAAAGGCTATGGCTACACCTTC. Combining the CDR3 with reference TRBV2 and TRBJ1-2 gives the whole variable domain EPEVTQTPSHQVTQMGQEVILRCVPISNHLYFYWYRQILGQKVEFLVSFYNNEISEKSEIFDDQFSVERPDGSNFTLKIRSTKLEDSAMYFCASSDHPLKGYGYTFGSGTRLTVV.

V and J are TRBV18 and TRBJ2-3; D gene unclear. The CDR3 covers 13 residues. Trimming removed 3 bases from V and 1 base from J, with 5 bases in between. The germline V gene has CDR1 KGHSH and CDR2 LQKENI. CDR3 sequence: CASSPLGTDTQYF. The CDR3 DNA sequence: TGTGCCAGCTCACCGCTTGGCACAGATACGCAGTATTTT.

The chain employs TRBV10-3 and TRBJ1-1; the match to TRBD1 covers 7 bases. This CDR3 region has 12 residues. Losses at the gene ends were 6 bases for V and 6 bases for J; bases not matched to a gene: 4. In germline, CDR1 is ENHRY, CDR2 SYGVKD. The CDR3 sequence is CAIRRQGAEAFF. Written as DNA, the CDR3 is TGTGCCATCAGACGACAGGGAGCTGAAGCTTTCTTT.

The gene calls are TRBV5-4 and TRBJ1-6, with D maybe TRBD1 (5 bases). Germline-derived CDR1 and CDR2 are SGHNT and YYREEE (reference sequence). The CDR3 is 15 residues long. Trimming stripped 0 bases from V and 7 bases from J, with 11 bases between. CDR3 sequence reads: CASSLADKRNSPLHF. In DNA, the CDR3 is TGTGCCAGCAGCTTGGCGGACAAGAGGAATTCACCCCTCCACTTT.

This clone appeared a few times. The CDR3 sequence: CASSYGTEAFF. The CDR3 nucleotides read TGTGCCAGCAGTTACGGCACTGAAGCTTTCTTT. The chain employs TRBV6-5 and TRBJ1-1; D is unresolved. This CDR3 is built from 11 residues. CDR1 MNHEY and CDR2 SVGAGI come from the germline V gene. Trimming removed 2 bases at V and 4 bases at J, with 2 bases between.

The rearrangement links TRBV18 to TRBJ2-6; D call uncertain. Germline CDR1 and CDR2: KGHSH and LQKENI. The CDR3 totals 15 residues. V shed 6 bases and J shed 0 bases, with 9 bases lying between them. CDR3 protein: CASSGGSSGANVLTF. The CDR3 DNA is TGTGCCAGCTCGGGTGGGTCCTCTGGGGCCAACGTCCTGACTTTC.

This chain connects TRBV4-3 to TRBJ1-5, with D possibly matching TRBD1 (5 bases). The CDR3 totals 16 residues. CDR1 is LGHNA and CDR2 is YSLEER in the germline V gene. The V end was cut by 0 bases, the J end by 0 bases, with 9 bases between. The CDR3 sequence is CASSQDPGHSNQPQHF. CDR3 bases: TGCGCCAGCAGCCAAGACCCAGGGCATAGCAATCAGCCCCAGCATTTT.

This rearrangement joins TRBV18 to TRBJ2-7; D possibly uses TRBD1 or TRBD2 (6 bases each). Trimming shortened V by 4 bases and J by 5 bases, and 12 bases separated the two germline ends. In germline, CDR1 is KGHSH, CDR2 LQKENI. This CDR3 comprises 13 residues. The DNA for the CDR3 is TGTGCCAGCTCACAGGACGGGGGCGACGAGCAGTACTTC. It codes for CASSQDGGDEQYF.

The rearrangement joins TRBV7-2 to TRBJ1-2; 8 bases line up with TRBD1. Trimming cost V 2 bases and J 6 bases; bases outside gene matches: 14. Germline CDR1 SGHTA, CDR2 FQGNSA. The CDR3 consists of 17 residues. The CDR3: CASSLTPLGTGRNGYTF. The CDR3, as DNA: TGTGCCAGCAGCTTAACCCCTCTGGGGACAGGAAGAAATGGCTACACCTTC.

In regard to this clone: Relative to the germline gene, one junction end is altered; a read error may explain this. Written as DNA, the CDR3 is TGTGCCTGGAGTGTTTCCAGCAGTCAGCCCCAGCATTTT. Protein: CAWSVSSSQPQHF. This sequence joins TRBV30 and TRBJ1-5, with D unclear. Germline CDR1 and CDR2: GTSNPN and SVGIG (reference sequence). The length of the CDR3 is 13 residues. The variable domain in full, completed from reference TRBV30 and TRBJ1-5, reads SQTIHQWPATLVQPVGSPLSLECTVEGTSNPNLYWYRQAAGRGLQLLFYSVGIGQISSEVPQNLSASRPQDRQFILSSKKLLLSDSGFYLCAWSVSSSQPQHFGDGTRLSIL.

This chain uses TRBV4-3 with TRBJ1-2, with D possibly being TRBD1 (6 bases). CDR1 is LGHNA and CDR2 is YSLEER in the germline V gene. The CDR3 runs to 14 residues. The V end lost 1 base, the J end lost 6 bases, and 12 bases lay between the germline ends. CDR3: CASSQVRQGHGYTF. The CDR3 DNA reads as TGCGCCAGCAGCCAAGTTAGGCAGGGGCATGGCTACACCTTC.

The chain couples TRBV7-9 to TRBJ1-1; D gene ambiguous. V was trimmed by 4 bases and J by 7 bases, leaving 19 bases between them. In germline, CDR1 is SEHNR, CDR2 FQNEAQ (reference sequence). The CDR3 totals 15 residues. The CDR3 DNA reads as TGTGCCAGCAGCTACAACCCCTCCTCGATGGGTGAAGCTTTCTTT. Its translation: CASSYNPSSMGEAFF.

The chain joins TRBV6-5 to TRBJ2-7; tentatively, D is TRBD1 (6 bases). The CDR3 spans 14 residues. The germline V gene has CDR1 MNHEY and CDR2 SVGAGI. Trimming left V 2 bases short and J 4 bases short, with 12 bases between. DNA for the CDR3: TGTGCCAGCAGTTACCGCCAGGGGATATACGAGCAGTACTTC. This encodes CASSYRQGIYEQYF.

The CDR3 reads CASSQPGATNEKLFF. DNA of the CDR3: TGCGCCAGCAGCCAACCAGGGGCGACTAATGAAAAACTGTTTTTT. The chain has TRBV4-1 and TRBJ1-4, with D possibly matching TRBD1 (6 bases). The CDR3 has 15 amino acids. The germline V and J ends were trimmed by 2 bases and 2 bases, with 9 bases remaining between them. Germline V CDR1 and CDR2: MGHRA, YSYEKL.

The CDR3 DNA sequence: TGTGCCAGCTCACCTTTGGGCCGCCAAGAGACCCAGTACTTC. Protein sequence: CASSPLGRQETQYF. This chain connects TRBV18 to TRBJ2-5, with D unclear. This CDR3 region has 14 residues. Germline V gene sequence: CDR1 KGHSH, CDR2 LQKENI. The germline V and J ends were trimmed by 3 bases and 1 base, with 9 bases remaining between them.

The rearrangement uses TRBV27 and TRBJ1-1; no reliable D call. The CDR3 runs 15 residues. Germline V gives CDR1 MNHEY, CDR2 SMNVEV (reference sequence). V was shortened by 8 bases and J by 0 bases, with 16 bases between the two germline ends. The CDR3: CASSPRYSLNTEAFF. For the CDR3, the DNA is TGTGCCAGCTCCCCGCGGTACAGCCTGAACACTGAAGCTTTCTTT.